This T cell receptor beta chain appears in the sequencing data of a study of tumor-infiltrating lymphocytes in localized non-small cell lung cancer. Broader study findings: Tumor T-cell fraction from TCR sequencing was not associated with recurrence-free survival (p = 0.61). Higher tumor T cell infiltration than in uninvolved lung was supported by TCRbeta sequencing.

The CDR3 covers 16 residues. Germline lookup yields CDR1 MNHNS and CDR2 SASEGT. Trimming removed 1 base from V and 4 bases from J; junction bases left unmatched: 10. Details on this clone: Its antigen remains unidentified.

TCRdb's table, derived via immunoSEQ multiplex PCR, lists solely in-frame clones and lacks some. The table shows around 25,000 clones, with roughly 64% occurring only once. This clonotype was obtained from a human donor with non-small cell lung cancer. The sample taken for sequencing was lung tumor tissue. V usage is TRBV6-1 and J usage is TRBJ2-7; TRBD2 agrees at 7 bases. This chain's CDR3 is CASSEGKASGIYEQYF. CDR3 DNA sequence: TGTGCCAGCAGTGAAGGGAAGGCTAGCGGAATTTACGAGCAGTACTTC.